This entry features one T cell receptor beta chain sequence. The antigen is not known. A multiplex PCR was run with 60 Vbeta primers and 13 Jbeta primers. Data came from immunoSEQ multiplex PCR; TCRdb stores just in-frame clones and leaves some out. The top ten hold 1.9% of the sample, which has approximately 120,000 clones, roughly four fifths seen once. V dropped 4 bases and J dropped 4; count of bases not matched to a gene: 3. Germline CDR1 reads MNHEY; CDR2 reads SVGAGI. The CDR3 is 14 amino acids. The entry originates in a study of cytomegalovirus exposure and HLA in healthy donors. Study-wide results and limits: A later analysis revealed that TCR association rates differed between HLA loci, peaking at DRB1 and bottoming out at HLA-C.

The sequence was obtained from a man aged 50-60 years in good health and CMV-seronegative. The chain links TRBV6-5 to TRBJ2-2, with TRBD1 matching over 7 bases. Sequencing input: PBMCs. DNA for the CDR3: TGTGCCAGCAGTTCCACAGGGGCCACCGGGGAGCTGTTTTTT. Translation: CASSSTGATGELFF.